This T cell receptor (beta chain) was found in a study of blood T cell repertoires in COVID-19. The overall study: Specimens from acute and convalescent COVID-19 originated in the United States, Italy and Spain. PBMCs, B-cell-depleted T cells, or T cells provided the cDNA or gDNA that made up the material.

In germline, CDR1 is SGDLS, CDR2 YYNGEE. V was pared by 3 bases and J by 4 bases, with 10 bases between. The CDR3 is 13 residues long. As handled by the study authors: Reference gene primer amplification in the assay estimated nucleated cell counts. Clones were read by immunoSEQ multiplex PCR, and TCRdb kept only the in-frame ones, dropping some. V, J and clone size reflect that table, while D and trimming were determined from the DNA. The profile covers approximately 150,000 clones, with around 84% appearing a single time and roughly 1% taken by the ten largest. The clonotype comes from a man in his forties with acute or convalescent COVID-19. This chain links TRBV9 with TRBJ1-1; D uncertain. The sample taken for sequencing was peripheral blood. DNA for the CDR3: TGTGCCAGCAGCGCCCGAAGGAGCACTGAAGCTTTCTTT. It codes for CASSARRSTEAFF.